Listed below are T cell receptor beta chains from one sample, sequenced in a study of shared clonotypes between healthy human individuals. Data came from immunoSEQ multiplex PCR; TCRdb stores just in-frame clones and leaves some out. The sample has about 960,000 clones, around three quarters seen once. The material sequenced was memory CD4+ T cells sorted from blood. The receptors come from a man aged 18 to 35 in good health. CDR3s include the opening cysteine and the closing phenylalanine or tryptophan. Each record gives: V gene, J gene, CDR3 protein.

v_call: TRBV19; j_call: TRBJ1-5; cdr3_aa: CASTETGTPHQPQHF
v_call: TRBV19; j_call: TRBJ2-5; cdr3_aa: CASSKVAGQTQYF
v_call: TRBV2; j_call: TRBJ2-2; cdr3_aa: CASRAFTGELFF
v_call: TRBV7-9; j_call: TRBJ2-7; cdr3_aa: CASSRGIAQYF
v_call: TRBV6-5; j_call: TRBJ2-7; cdr3_aa: CASSWGRLAGVNEQYF
v_call: TRBV29-1; j_call: TRBJ2-6; cdr3_aa: CSVNFGTGGSGANVLTF
v_call: TRBV9; j_call: TRBJ2-2; cdr3_aa: CASSVGSLGTGELFF
v_call: TRBV13; j_call: TRBJ2-3; cdr3_aa: CASSALTGLTDTQYF
v_call: TRBV6-5; j_call: TRBJ2-2; cdr3_aa: CASSRTANTGELFF
v_call: TRBV6-5; j_call: TRBJ1-2; cdr3_aa: CASSRAGTYGYTF
v_call: TRBV10-3; j_call: TRBJ2-7; cdr3_aa: CAIREEGGNSYEQYF
v_call: TRBV10-3; j_call: TRBJ2-5; cdr3_aa: CAISQREGPETQYF
v_call: TRBV5-5; j_call: TRBJ1-6; cdr3_aa: CASSLQAQLGSPLHF